This T cell receptor (beta chain) stems from a study of cytomegalovirus exposure and HLA in healthy donors. Study outcomes and limitations: Only CMV serostatus was available as immune exposure information. Among the most significant clusters, several appeared linked to common viral pathogens in a later analysis.

This CDR3 is built from 18 residues. V lost 1 base and J lost 0, with 15 bases in between. Germline V gene sequence: CDR1 SEHNR, CDR2 FQNEAQ (reference sequence). The PCR made use of 60 Vbeta and 13 Jbeta primers. Using immunoSEQ multiplex PCR, the repertoire was profiled, and TCRdb retains in-frame clones only, with some absent. The table lists over 100,000 clones, 75% to 80% of them singletons, with around 3.3% in the top ten. Donors had nominal health at sampling but likely had unrecorded immune exposures. Turning to this clone: What it recognizes is unknown.

The chain couples TRBV7-9 to TRBJ1-4; D possibly corresponds to TRBD1 (6 bases). Specimen: PBMCs. The sequence was collected from a woman in her twenties or thirties in good health and CMV-seropositive. The DNA of the CDR3 is TGTGCCAGCAGCTTAGAACAGGGCAGGGATGCAACTAATGAAAAACTGTTTTTT. Its translation: CASSLEQGRDATNEKLFF.